This T cell receptor beta chain was identified in a study of beta chain features in type 1 diabetes. Overall study: The study examined about 100,000,000 sorted cells across all samples.

This CDR3 region has 13 residues. The junction had 6 bases not matched to a gene; V was cut back by 7 bases and J by 3 bases. Germline V gene lookup returns CDR1 MNHNY and CDR2 SVGAGI (reference sequence). The authors reverse transcribed all of the isolated RNA, so sequencing captured expressed TCRB transcripts. Generated by immunoSEQ multiplex PCR, the TCRdb table keeps only in-frame clones and is missing some. Among 970,000 or so clones listed, roughly 15% were seen once. This clone was seen a few times. Its antigen is not identified. Notes on the study in general: HLA effects on TCRB rearrangement stayed unresolved here.

V is TRBV6-6 and J is TRBJ2-7, with 7 nucleotides matching TRBD1. The sample was naive CD4+ T cells from blood. The TCR comes from a young woman in good health. The chain's CDR3 is CASTQGVYYEQYF. In nucleotides, the CDR3 is TGTGCCAGCACCCAGGGGGTCTACTACGAGCAGTACTTC.